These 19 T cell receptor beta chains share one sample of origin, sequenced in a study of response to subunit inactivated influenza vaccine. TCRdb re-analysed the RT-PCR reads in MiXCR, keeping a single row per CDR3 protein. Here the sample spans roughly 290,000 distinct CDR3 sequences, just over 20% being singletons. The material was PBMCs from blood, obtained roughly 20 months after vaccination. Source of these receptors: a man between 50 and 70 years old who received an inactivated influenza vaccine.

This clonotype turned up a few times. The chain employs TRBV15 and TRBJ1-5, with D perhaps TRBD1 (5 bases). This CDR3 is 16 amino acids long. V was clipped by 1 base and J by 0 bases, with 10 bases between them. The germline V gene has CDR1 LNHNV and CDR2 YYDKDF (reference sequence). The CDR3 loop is CATSRGMGPSNQPQHF. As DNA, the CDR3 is TGTGCCACCAGCAGAGGGATGGGGCCTAGCAATCAGCCCCAGCATTTT.

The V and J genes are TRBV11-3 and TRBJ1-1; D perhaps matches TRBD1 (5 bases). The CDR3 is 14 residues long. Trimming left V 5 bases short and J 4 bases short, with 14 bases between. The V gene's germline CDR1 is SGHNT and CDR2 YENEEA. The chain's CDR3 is CASSRGLGSTEAFF. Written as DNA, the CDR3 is TGTGCCAGCAGCCGGGGACTCGGAAGCACTGAAGCTTTCTTT. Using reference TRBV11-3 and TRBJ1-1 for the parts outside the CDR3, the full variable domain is EAGVVQSPRYKIIEKKQPVAFWCNPISGHNTLYWYLQNLGQGPELLIRYENEEAVDDSQLPKDRFSAERLKGVDSTLKIQPAELGDSAVYLCASSRGLGSTEAFFGQGTRLTVV.

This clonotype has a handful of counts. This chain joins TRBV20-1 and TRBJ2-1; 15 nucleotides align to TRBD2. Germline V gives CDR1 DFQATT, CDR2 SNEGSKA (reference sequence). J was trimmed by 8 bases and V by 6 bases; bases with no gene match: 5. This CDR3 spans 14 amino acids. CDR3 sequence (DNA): TGCAGTGCAAGGACTAGCGGGAGGGGCGATGAGCAGTTCTTC. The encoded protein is CSARTSGRGDEQFF.

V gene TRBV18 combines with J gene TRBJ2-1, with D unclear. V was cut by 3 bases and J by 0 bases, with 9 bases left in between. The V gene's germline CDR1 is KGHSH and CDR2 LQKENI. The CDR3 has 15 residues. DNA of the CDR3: TGTGCCAGCTCACCGAGCGAGAGCTCCTACAATGAGCAGTTCTTC. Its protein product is CASSPSESSYNEQFF.

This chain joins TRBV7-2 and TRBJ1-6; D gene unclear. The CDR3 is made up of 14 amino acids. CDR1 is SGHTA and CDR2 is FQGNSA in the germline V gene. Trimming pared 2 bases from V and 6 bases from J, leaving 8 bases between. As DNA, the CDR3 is TGTGCCAGCAGCTTAAGACGGTTTAATTCACCCCTCCACTTT. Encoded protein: CASSLRRFNSPLHF.

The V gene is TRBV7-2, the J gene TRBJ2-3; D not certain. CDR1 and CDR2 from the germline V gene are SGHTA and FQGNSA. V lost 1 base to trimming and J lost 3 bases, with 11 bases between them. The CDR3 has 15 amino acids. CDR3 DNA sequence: TGTGCCAGCAGCTTAGTTAGGGTTAGTACAGATACGCAGTATTTT. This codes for CASSLVRVSTDTQYF.

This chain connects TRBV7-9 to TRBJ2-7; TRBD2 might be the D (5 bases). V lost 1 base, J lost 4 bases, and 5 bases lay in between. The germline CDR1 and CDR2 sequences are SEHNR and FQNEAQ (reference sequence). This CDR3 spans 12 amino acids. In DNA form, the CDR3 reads TGTGCCAGCAGCTTAGTAGCGTACGAGCAGTACTTC. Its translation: CASSLVAYEQYF.

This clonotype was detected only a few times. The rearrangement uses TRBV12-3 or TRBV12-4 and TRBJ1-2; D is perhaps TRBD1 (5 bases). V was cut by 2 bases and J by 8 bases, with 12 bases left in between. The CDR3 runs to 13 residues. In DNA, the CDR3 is TGTGCCAGCAGTTTATTGGAGGGGAAGGGCTACACCTTC. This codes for CASSLLEGKGYTF.

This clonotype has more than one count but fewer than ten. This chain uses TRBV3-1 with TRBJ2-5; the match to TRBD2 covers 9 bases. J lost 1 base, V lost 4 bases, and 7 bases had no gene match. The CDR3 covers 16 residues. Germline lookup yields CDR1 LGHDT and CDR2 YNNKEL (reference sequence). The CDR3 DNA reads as TGTGCCAGCAGCCCGATAGCGGGGGCCCTCCAAGAGACCCAGTACTTC. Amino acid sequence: CASSPIAGALQETQYF.

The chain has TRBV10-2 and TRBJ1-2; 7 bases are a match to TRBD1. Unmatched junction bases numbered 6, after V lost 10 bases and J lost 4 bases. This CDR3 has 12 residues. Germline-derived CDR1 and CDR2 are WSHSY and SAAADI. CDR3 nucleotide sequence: TGCGCCACCGGACAGGCCGTCTATGGCTACACCTTC. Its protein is CATGQAVYGYTF.

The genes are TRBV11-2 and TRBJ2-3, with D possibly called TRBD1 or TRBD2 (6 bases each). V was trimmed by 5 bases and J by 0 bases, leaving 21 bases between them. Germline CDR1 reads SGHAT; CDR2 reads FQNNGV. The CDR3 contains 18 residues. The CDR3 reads CASSLFRGLAGSTDTQYF. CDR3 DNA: TGTGCCAGCAGCCTGTTCCGGGGGCTAGCCGGGAGCACAGATACGCAGTATTTT.

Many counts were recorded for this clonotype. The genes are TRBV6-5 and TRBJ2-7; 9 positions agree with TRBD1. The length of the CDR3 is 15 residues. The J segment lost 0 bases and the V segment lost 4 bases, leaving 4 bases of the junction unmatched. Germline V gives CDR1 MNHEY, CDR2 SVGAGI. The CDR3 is CASSFDRGISYEQYF. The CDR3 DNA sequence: TGTGCCAGCAGTTTCGACAGGGGGATCTCCTACGAGCAGTACTTC.

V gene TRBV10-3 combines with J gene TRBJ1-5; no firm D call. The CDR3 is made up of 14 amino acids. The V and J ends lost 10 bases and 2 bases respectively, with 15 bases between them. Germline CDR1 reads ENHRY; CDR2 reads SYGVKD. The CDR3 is CATRPDPGNQPQHF. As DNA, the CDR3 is TGTGCCACTCGCCCTGACCCAGGCAATCAGCCCCAGCATTTT.

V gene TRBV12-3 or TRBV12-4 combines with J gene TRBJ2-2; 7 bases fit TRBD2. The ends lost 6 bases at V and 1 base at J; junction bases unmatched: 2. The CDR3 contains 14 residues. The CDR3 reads CASRLAMNTGELFF. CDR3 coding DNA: TGTGCCAGCAGACTAGCGATGAACACCGGGGAGCTGTTTTTT.

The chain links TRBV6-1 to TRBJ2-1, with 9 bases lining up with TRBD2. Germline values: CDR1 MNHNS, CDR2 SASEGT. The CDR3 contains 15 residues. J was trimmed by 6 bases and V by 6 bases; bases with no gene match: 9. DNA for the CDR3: TGTGCCAGCAGAGCGCCGGGACTAGCTTTCAATGAGCAGTTCTTC. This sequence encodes CASRAPGLAFNEQFF.

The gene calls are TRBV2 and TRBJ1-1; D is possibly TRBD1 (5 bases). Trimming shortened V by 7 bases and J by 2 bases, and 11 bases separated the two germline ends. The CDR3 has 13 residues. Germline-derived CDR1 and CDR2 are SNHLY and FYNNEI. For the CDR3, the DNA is TGTGCCAGCACCAGGGACTTCAACACTGAAGCTTTCTTT. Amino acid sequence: CASTRDFNTEAFF.

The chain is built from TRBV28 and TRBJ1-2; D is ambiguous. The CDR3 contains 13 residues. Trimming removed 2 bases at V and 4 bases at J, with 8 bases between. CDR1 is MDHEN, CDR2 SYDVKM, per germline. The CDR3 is CASSLIFGYGYTF. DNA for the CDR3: TGTGCCAGCAGTTTAATATTCGGCTATGGCTACACCTTC.

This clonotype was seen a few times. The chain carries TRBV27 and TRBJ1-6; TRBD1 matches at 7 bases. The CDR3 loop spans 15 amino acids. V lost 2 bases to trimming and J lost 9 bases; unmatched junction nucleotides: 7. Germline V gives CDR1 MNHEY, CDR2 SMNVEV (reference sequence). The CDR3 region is CASSLEGGVGSPLHF. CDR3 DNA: TGTGCCAGCAGTTTAGAAGGGGGCGTAGGTTCACCCCTCCACTTT.

The chain's CDR3 is CSALPVAAYEQYF. The CDR3 DNA reads as TGCAGTGCGCTACCGGTGGCAGCCTACGAGCAGTACTTC. This chain joins TRBV20-1 and TRBJ2-7, with D uncertain. Germline CDR1 and CDR2: DFQATT and SNEGSKA (reference sequence). V dropped 6 bases and J dropped 2 bases, with 14 bases sitting between them. CDR3 length: 13 amino acids.